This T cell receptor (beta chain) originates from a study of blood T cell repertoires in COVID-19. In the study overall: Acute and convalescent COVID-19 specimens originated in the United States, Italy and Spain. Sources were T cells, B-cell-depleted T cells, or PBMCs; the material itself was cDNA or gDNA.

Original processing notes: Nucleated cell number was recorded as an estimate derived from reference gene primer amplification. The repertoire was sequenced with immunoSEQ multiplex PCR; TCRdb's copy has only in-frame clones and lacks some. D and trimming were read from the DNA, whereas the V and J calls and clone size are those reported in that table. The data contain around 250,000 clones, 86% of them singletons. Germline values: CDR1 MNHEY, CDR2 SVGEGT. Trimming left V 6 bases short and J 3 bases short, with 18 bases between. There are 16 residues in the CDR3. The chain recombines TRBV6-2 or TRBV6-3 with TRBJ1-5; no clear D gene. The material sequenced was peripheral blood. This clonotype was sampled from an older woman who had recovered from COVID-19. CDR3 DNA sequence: TGTGCCAGCAGCCCCTCGACGGGGAGTGACAATCAGCCCCAGCATTTT. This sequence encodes CASSPSTGSDNQPQHF.